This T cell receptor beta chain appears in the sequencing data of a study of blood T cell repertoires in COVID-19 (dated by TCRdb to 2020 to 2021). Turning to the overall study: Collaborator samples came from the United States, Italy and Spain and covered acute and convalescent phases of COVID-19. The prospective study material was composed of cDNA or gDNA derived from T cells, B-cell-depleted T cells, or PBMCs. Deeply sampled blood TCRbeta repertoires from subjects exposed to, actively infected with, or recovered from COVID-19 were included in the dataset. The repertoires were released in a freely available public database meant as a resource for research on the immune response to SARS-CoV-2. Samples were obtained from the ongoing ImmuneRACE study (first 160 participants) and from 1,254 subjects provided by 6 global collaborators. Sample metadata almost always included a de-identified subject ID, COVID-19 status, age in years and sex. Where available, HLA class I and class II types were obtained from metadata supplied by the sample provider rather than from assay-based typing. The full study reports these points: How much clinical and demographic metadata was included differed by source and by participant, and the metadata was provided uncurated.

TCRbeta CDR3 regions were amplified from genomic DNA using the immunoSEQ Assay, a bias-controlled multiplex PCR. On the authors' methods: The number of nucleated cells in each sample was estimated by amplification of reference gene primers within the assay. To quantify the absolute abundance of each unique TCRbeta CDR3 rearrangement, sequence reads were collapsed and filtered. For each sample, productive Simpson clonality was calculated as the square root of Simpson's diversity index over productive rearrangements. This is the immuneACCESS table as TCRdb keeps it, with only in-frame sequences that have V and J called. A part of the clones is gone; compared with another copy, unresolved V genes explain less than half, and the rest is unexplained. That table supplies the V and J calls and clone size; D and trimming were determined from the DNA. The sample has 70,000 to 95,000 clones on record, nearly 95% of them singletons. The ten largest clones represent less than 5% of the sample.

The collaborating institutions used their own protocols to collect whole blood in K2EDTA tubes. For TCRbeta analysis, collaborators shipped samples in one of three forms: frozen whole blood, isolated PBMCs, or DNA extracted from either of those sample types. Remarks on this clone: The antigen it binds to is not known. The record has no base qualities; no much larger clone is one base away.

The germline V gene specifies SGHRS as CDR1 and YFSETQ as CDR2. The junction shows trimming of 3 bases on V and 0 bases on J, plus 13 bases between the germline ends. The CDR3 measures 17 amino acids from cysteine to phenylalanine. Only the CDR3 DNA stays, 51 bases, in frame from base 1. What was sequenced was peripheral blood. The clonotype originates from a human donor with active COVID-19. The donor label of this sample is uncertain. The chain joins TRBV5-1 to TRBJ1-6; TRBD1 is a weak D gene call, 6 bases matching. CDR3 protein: CASSSFVQGSYNSPLHF. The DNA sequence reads TGCGCCAGCAGCTCCTTTGTACAGGGCTCCTATAATTCACCCCTCCACTTT.